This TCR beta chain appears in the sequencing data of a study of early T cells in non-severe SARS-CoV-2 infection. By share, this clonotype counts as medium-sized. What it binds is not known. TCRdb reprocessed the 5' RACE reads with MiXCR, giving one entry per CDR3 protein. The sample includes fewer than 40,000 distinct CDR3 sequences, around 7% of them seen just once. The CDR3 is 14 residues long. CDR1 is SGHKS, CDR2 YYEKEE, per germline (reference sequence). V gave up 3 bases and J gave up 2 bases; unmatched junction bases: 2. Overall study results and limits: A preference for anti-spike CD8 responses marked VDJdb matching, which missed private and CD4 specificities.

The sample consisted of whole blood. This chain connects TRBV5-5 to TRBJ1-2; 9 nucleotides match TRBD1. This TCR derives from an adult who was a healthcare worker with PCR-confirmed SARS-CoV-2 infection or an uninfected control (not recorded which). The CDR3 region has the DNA TGTGCCAGCAGCTCGACAGGGGGAAACTATGGCTACACCTTC. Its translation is CASSSTGGNYGYTF.